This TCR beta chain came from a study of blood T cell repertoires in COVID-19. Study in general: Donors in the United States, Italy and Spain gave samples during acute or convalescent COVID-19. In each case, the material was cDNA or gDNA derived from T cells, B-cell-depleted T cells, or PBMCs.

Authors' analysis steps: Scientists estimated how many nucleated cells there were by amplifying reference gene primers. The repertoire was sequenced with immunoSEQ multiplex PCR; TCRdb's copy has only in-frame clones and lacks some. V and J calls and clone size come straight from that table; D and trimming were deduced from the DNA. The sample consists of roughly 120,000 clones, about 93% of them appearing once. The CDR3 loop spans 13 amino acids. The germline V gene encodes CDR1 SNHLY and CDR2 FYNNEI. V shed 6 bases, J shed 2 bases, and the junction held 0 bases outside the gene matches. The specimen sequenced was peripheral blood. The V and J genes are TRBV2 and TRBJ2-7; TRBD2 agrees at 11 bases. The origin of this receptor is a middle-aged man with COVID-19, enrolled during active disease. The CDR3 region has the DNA TGTGCCAGCAGGACTAGCGGGGCCTACGAGCAGTACGTC. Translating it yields CASRTSGAYEQYV.